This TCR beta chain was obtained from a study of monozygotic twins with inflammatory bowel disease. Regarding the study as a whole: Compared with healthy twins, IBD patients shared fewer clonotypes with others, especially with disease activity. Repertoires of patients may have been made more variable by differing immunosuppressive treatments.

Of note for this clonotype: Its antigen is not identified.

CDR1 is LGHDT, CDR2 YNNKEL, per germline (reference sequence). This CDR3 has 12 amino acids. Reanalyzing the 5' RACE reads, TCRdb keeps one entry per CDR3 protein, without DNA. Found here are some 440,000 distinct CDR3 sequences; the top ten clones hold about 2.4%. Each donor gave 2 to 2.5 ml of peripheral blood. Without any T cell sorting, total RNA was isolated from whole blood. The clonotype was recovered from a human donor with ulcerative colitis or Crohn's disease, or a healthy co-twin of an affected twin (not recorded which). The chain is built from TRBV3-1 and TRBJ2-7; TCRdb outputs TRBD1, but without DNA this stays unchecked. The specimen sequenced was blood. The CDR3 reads CASTSRGREQYF.